The 12 T cell receptor beta chains given below trace back to one sample, sequenced in a study of cytomegalovirus exposure and HLA in healthy donors. PCR was performed using 60 Vbeta and 13 Jbeta primers. Assay: immunoSEQ multiplex PCR; the TCRdb copy retains only in-frame clones and omits some. The sample consists of over 150,000 clones, about 71% of them appearing once. What was sequenced was PBMCs. The receptors stem from a woman younger than 45 in good health and CMV-seronegative.

J is TRBJ1-6 and V is TRBV7-2; D call uncertain. CDR3 length equals 15 residues. The germline V and J ends were trimmed by 5 bases and 7 bases, with 15 bases remaining between them. The germline CDR1 and CDR2 sequences are SGHTA and FQGNSA. CDR3 sequence reads: CASSRRLNPNSPLHF. CDR3 in DNA: TGTGCCAGCAGCCGACGACTAAACCCCAATTCACCCCTCCACTTT.

Details on this clone: One end of the junction is discordant with germline, which a read error may explain. V usage is TRBV15 and J usage is TRBJ1-4; TRBD1 matches at 8 bases. Germline-derived CDR1 and CDR2 are LNHNV and YYDKDF (reference sequence). This CDR3 has 13 residues. CDR3 nucleotides: TGTGCCACCAGCAGAGACAGACAGGGGCCAGGGGTTTTT. It codes for CATSRDRQGPGVF.

V gene TRBV5-4 combines with J gene TRBJ2-7; TRBD1 agrees at 8 bases. The germline CDR1 and CDR2 sequences are SGHNT and YYREEE (reference sequence). J was trimmed by 1 base and V by 4 bases; bases with no gene match: 4. CDR3 size: 14 residues. The DNA for the CDR3 is TGTGCCAGCAGCAAAGGACAGGGTTCCTACGAGCAGTACTTC. Encoded protein: CASSKGQGSYEQYF. Looking up the rest from reference TRBV5-4 and TRBJ2-7 gives the full variable domain: ETGVTQSPTHLIKTRGQQVTLRCSSQSGHNTVSWYQQALGQGPQFIFQYYREEENGRGNFPPRFSGLQFPNYSSELNVNALELDDSALYLCASSKGQGSYEQYFGPGTRLTVT.

This sequence joins TRBV12-5 and TRBJ2-3; TRBD2 might be the D (6 bases). Germline V gene lookup returns CDR1 LGHNT and CDR2 FRNRAP. The CDR3 length is 13 residues. V was shortened by 8 bases and J by 1 base, with 10 bases between the two germline ends. CDR3: CASSPGGTDTQYF. DNA of the CDR3: TGTGCTAGTTCGCCGGGGGGCACAGATACGCAGTATTTT.

CDR3 amino acids: CASSIGRLDNQPQHF. DNA for the CDR3: TGTGCCAGTAGTATAGGGCGGTTGGACAATCAGCCCCAGCATTTT. The V gene is TRBV19, the J gene TRBJ1-5; no clear D gene. This CDR3 is built from 15 residues. Trimming removed 1 base at V and 3 bases at J, with 10 bases between. Germline CDR1 and CDR2: LNHDA and SQIVND (reference sequence).

The chain links TRBV7-8 to TRBJ1-5; D may be TRBD1 (5 bases). The germline gives CDR1 SGHVS, CDR2 FQNEAQ. There are 16 residues in the CDR3. Trimming stripped 2 bases from V and 5 bases from J, with 16 bases between. The CDR3 loop is CASSLRGGKDYQPQHF. The CDR3 DNA sequence: TGTGCCAGCAGCTTACGGGGGGGTAAGGATTATCAGCCCCAGCATTTT.

The chain's CDR3 is CASKADRVTYEQYF. CDR3 nucleotide sequence: TGTGCCAGCAAGGCGGACAGGGTAACTTACGAGCAGTACTTC. The J gene is TRBJ2-7, the V gene TRBV2; 8 bases agree with TRBD1. Germline V lookup: CDR1 SNHLY, CDR2 FYNNEI. Unmatched junction bases numbered 9, after V lost 7 bases and J lost 4 bases. The CDR3 spans 14 residues.

The chain has TRBV7-9 and TRBJ2-7, with D perhaps matching TRBD2 (6 bases). There are 16 residues in the CDR3. Germline assignment: CDR1 SEHNR and CDR2 FQNEAQ (reference sequence). Trimming left V 5 bases short and J 1 base short, with 18 bases between. The CDR3, as DNA: TGTGCCAGCAGCCCGGATCGACTAGGAGGGTCCTACGAGCAGTACTTC. It is translated as CASSPDRLGGSYEQYF.

V gene TRBV15 combines with J gene TRBJ1-1; 8 bases are a match to TRBD1. The CDR3 contains 14 residues. Germline lookup yields CDR1 LNHNV and CDR2 YYDKDF (reference sequence). V gave up 5 bases and J gave up 4 bases; unmatched junction bases: 6. Written as DNA, the CDR3 is TGTGCCACCAGCTCCCGGACAGGGCCCACTGAAGCTTTCTTT. It yields the protein CATSSRTGPTEAFF.

The genes are TRBV15 and TRBJ2-2; possible D gene TRBD1, 5 bases. CDR3 size: 14 residues. Germline CDR1 LNHNV, CDR2 YYDKDF (reference sequence). V lost 5 bases to trimming and J lost 6 bases, with 13 bases between them. The CDR3 DNA sequence: TGTGCCACCAGCCGGCCAGGGTATCCCGGGGAGCTGTTTTTT. Its protein product is CATSRPGYPGELFF.

The rearrangement joins TRBV2 to TRBJ2-1; tentative D call: TRBD1 (5 bases). The CDR3 is made up of 14 amino acids. The V and J ends lost 8 bases and 4 bases respectively, with 15 bases between them. Germline V gene sequence: CDR1 SNHLY, CDR2 FYNNEI. The CDR3 reads CASVREGVYNEQFF. The CDR3 DNA is TGTGCCAGCGTAAGGGAAGGGGTTTACAATGAGCAGTTCTTC.

As concerns this clone: Relative to the germline gene, one junction end is altered; a read error may explain this. V usage is TRBV7-2 and J usage is TRBJ1-4; TRBD1 agrees at 7 bases. Germline V gene sequence: CDR1 SGHTA, CDR2 FQGNSA. The CDR3 is made up of 15 amino acids. The CDR3 loop is CANSPQGQHNEKLFF. CDR3 nucleotide sequence: TGTGCCAACAGCCCCCAGGGACAGCATAATGAAAAACTGTTTTTT.